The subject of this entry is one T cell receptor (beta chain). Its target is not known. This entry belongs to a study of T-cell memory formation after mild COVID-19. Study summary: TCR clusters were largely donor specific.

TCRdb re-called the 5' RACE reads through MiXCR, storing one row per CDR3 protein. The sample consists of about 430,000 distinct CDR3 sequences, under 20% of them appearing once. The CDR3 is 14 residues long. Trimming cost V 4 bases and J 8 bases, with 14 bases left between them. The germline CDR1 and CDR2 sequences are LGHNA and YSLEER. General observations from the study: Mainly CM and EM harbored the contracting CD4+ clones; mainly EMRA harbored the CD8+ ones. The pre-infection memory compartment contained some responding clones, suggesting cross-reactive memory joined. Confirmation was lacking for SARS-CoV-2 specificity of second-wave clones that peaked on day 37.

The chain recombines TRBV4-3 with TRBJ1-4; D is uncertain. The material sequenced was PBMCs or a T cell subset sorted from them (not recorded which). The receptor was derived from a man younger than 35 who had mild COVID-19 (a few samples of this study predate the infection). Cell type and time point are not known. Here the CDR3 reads CASSPLGDREKLFF. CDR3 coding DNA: TGCGCCAGCAGCCCCCTCGGGGATCGGGAAAAACTGTTTTTT.